The 25 T cell receptor beta chains listed next were all sequenced from one sample in a study of cytomegalovirus exposure and HLA in healthy donors. PCR employed 60 Vbeta and 13 Jbeta primers. This table comes from immunoSEQ multiplex PCR, and its TCRdb copy is limited to in-frame clones, with some not included. The table records approximately 170,000 clones, roughly 80% of them present only once. The material sequenced was PBMCs. The receptor source for this set is a man aged 50 to 59 in good health and CMV-seropositive.

The chain carries TRBV7-2 and TRBJ2-2; D gene unclear. The germline V gene encodes CDR1 SGHTA and CDR2 FQGNSA. The CDR3 is made up of 14 amino acids. The V end lost 0 bases, the J end lost 5 bases, and 7 bases lay between the germline ends. Here the CDR3 reads CASSLASRTGELFF. CDR3 coding DNA: TGTGCCAGCAGCTTAGCGAGCCGGACCGGGGAGCTGTTTTTT.

The V and J genes are TRBV2 and TRBJ2-2, with 10 bases matching TRBD1. Germline V gene lookup returns CDR1 SNHLY and CDR2 FYNNEI. This CDR3 is built from 15 residues. With V trimmed by 7 bases and J by 7 bases, 9 bases remained unmatched. CDR3 nucleotides: TGTGCCAGCAAGAACACGGGACAGGGGTTCGGGGAGCTGTTTTTT. It yields the protein CASKNTGQGFGELFF.

This clone was seen just once. The gene calls are TRBV18 and TRBJ1-2, with 9 bases that match TRBD1. Trimming cost V 2 bases and J 4 bases; bases outside gene matches: 2. The CDR3 has 14 amino acids. Per germline, CDR1 KGHSH and CDR2 LQKENI. This chain's CDR3 is CASSPLDRGYGYTF. In nucleotides, the CDR3 is TGTGCCAGCTCACCATTGGACAGGGGCTATGGCTACACCTTC.

The chain links TRBV15 to TRBJ1-5; D not resolved. The CDR3 spans 14 residues. Between the trimmed V and J ends, which lost 1 base and 7 bases, there was a span of 11 bases. CDR1 LNHNV and CDR2 YYDKDF come from the germline V gene (reference sequence). Here the CDR3 reads CATSRGADEQPQHF. CDR3 in DNA: TGTGCCACCAGCAGAGGGGCAGACGAACAGCCCCAGCATTTT.

This clone showed up just once. This chain connects TRBV18 to TRBJ2-3, with D perhaps matching TRBD2 (6 bases). The CDR3 totals 15 residues. CDR1 and CDR2 (germline): KGHSH, LQKENI. Trimming removed 6 bases from V and 6 bases from J, with 19 bases in between. The CDR3 loop reads CASSPLGTGGDTQYF. The CDR3 coding sequence is TGTGCCAGCTCCCCCCTCGGCACCGGAGGGGATACGCAGTATTTT.

The rearrangement joins TRBV19 to TRBJ1-1; D gene uncertain. The length of the CDR3 is 13 residues. Trimming stripped 4 bases from V and 8 bases from J, with 14 bases between. In germline, CDR1 is LNHDA, CDR2 SQIVND (reference sequence). As DNA, the CDR3 is TGTGCCAGTAGTACTCGATGGGCGCAGGAAGCTTTCTTT. Translating it yields CASSTRWAQEAFF.

The V and J genes are TRBV5-4 and TRBJ2-3; D remains ambiguous. Deletions cut 0 bases from V and 4 bases from J, with 9 bases between. Germline V lookup: CDR1 SGHNT, CDR2 YYREEE (reference sequence). The CDR3 extends over 14 amino acids. The CDR3 region has the DNA TGTGCCAGCAGCTTGGCCCCGTCGGCAGATACGCAGTATTTT. Translation: CASSLAPSADTQYF. Full variable domain (outside the CDR3, taken from reference TRBV5-4 and TRBJ2-3): ETGVTQSPTHLIKTRGQQVTLRCSSQSGHNTVSWYQQALGQGPQFIFQYYREEENGRGNFPPRFSGLQFPNYSSELNVNALELDDSALYLCASSLAPSADTQYFGPGTRLTVL.

This sequence joins TRBV28 and TRBJ1-5, with D possibly TRBD1 on 6 matching bases. This CDR3 region has 14 residues. Trimming shortened V by 7 bases and J by 6 bases, and 16 bases separated the two germline ends. Germline CDR1 reads MDHEN; CDR2 reads SYDVKM. For the CDR3, the DNA is TGTGCCAGCAATGCACAGGGAATTGGTCAGCCCCAGCATTTT. Protein product: CASNAQGIGQPQHF.

The chain uses TRBV4-2 and TRBJ2-7; weak D call: TRBD2 (5 bases). From germline, CDR1 is LGHNA and CDR2 YNFKEQ. The CDR3 spans 14 residues. V was trimmed by 0 bases and J by 3 bases, leaving 9 bases between them. The DNA for the CDR3 is TGTGCCAGCAGCCAAGAGGACTCGATCTACGAGCAGTACTTC. Protein: CASSQEDSIYEQYF.

The chain combines TRBV15 with TRBJ2-3; 11 bases fit TRBD2. The germline V gene has CDR1 LNHNV and CDR2 YYDKDF (reference sequence). V gave up 0 bases and J gave up 3 bases; unmatched junction bases: 5. This CDR3 is 17 amino acids long. The CDR3 DNA reads TGTGCCACCAGCAGAGACCGACTAGCGGGAACTACAGATACGCAGTATTTT. This codes for CATSRDRLAGTTDTQYF.

Regarding this clone: The sample has other DNA sequences that encode this CDR3 too. CDR3 residues: CASSVGGNTEAFF. In DNA form, the CDR3 reads TGTGCCAGCAGTGTTGGAGGGAACACTGAAGCTTTCTTT. The V call is TRBV2, the J call TRBJ1-1; D is uncertain. The V gene lost 4 bases and the J gene lost 1 base, with 7 bases spanning the gap. The CDR3 contains 13 residues. CDR1 is SNHLY and CDR2 is FYNNEI in the germline V gene.

This clone was observed once. The J gene is TRBJ1-2, the V gene TRBV6-5; weak D call: TRBD1 (6 bases). The germline V gene encodes CDR1 MNHEY and CDR2 SVGAGI. CDR3 length equals 16 residues. The V gene lost 6 bases and the J gene lost 0 bases, with 17 bases spanning the gap. The CDR3 nucleotides are TGTGCCAGCAGCTACGGGGGGGCGCGGCCTAACTATGGCTACACCTTC. Encoded protein: CASSYGGARPNYGYTF.

CDR3 sequence reads: CASSYYQGPYGYTF. CDR3 nucleotide sequence: TGTGCCAGCAGTTATTACCAGGGGCCTTATGGCTACACCTTC. The chain uses TRBV6-6 and TRBJ1-2, with D possibly TRBD1 on 6 matching bases. Trimming removed 3 bases at V and 5 bases at J, with 13 bases between. There are 14 residues in the CDR3. Per the germline V gene, CDR1 is MNHNY and CDR2 is SVGAGI (reference sequence).

The chain joins TRBV7-9 to TRBJ1-2, with D uncertain. Trimming removed 1 base from V and 1 base from J, with 7 bases in between. In germline, CDR1 is SEHNR, CDR2 FQNEAQ (reference sequence). There are 14 residues in the CDR3. The CDR3 region is CASSLGTHNYGYTF. CDR3 DNA: TGTGCCAGCAGCTTAGGGACTCATAACTATGGCTACACCTTC. The whole variable domain, remainder taken from reference TRBV7-9 and TRBJ1-2, is DTGVSQNPRHKITKRGQNVTFRCDPISEHNRLYWYRQTLGQGPEFLTYFQNEAQLEKSRLLSDRFSAERPKGSFSTLEIQRTEQGDSAMYLCASSLGTHNYGYTFGSGTRLTVV.

The genes are TRBV6-5 and TRBJ2-3; D is perhaps TRBD2 (6 bases). The CDR3 loop spans 14 amino acids. V was shortened by 10 bases and J by 3 bases, with 17 bases between the two germline ends. Germline V CDR1 and CDR2: MNHEY, SVGAGI. The CDR3 here is CATLPRGSTDTQYF. In DNA form, the CDR3 reads TGTGCCACCCTCCCCCGGGGGAGTACAGATACGCAGTATTTT.

V gene TRBV11-2 combines with J gene TRBJ1-6; no firm D call. V lost 5 bases and J 14 bases, leaving 19 bases between the germline ends. Germline loops: CDR1 SGHAT, CDR2 FQNNGV. The CDR3 contains 14 residues. In nucleotides, the CDR3 is TGTGCCAGCAGCCCCCGCGGGTCATACCTAACCCTCCACTTT. This translates into CASSPRGSYLTLHF.

This chain uses TRBV4-3 with TRBJ2-2; 10 nucleotides agree with TRBD2. The CDR3 runs 17 residues. The V and J ends lost 1 base and 4 bases, in that order; junction bases with no gene match: 6. Germline lookup yields CDR1 LGHNA and CDR2 YSLEER. The CDR3 is CASSQAGPSGGTGELFF. The DNA for the CDR3 is TGCGCCAGCAGCCAAGCCGGGCCTAGCGGGGGCACCGGGGAGCTGTTTTTT.

The CDR3 DNA reads as TGTGCCAGCAGCTTTTCTCAGGGTTCGGCTTTCTTT. Amino acids: CASSFSQGSAFF. The genes are TRBV7-9 and TRBJ1-1, with D perhaps matching TRBD1 (5 bases). The germline CDR1 and CDR2 sequences are SEHNR and FQNEAQ (reference sequence). The CDR3 loop spans 12 amino acids. V lost 3 bases to trimming and J lost 11 bases, with 13 bases between them.

The chain joins TRBV7-8 to TRBJ1-2; 9 bases are shared with TRBD1. This CDR3 has 16 residues. V was pared by 4 bases and J by 3 bases, with 9 bases of the junction left unmatched. Per the germline V gene, CDR1 is SGHVS and CDR2 is FQNEAQ. The CDR3 nucleotides read TGTGCCAGCAGCTCCCGACTAGGGGACAGGGACTATGGCTACACCTTC. It is translated as CASSSRLGDRDYGYTF. The whole variable domain, remainder taken from reference TRBV7-8 and TRBJ1-2, is GAGVSQSPRYKVAKRGQDVALRCDPISGHVSLFWYQQALGQGPEFLTYFQNEAQLDKSGLPSDRFFAERPEGSVSTLKIQRTQQEDSAVYLCASSSRLGDRDYGYTFGSGTRLTVV.

V and J are TRBV28 and TRBJ2-7; D is ambiguous. The CDR3 has 13 amino acids. The ends were cut back, 10 bases at V and 1 base at J, with 14 bases in the middle. Germline values: CDR1 MDHEN, CDR2 SYDVKM. CDR3 sequence (DNA): TGTGCCACCTGCAGGTCCTCTTCCTACGAGCAGTACTTC. Encoded protein: CATCRSSSYEQYF.

The gene calls are TRBV6-1 and TRBJ2-2; D possibly corresponds to TRBD2 (6 bases). This CDR3 has 14 residues. V shed 2 bases and J shed 5 bases, with 9 bases lying between them. Germline V lookup: CDR1 MNHNS, CDR2 SASEGT. The CDR3, as DNA: TGTGCCAGCAGTGAACTAGCGCATACCGGGGAGCTGTTTTTT. Translated: CASSELAHTGELFF.

This chain connects TRBV30 to TRBJ2-2, with D unresolved. V gave up 6 bases and J gave up 5 bases, with 4 bases separating them. Germline V CDR1 and CDR2: GTSNPN, SVGIG (reference sequence). There are 10 residues in the CDR3. The CDR3 here is CACPTGELFF. The CDR3 DNA reads TGTGCCTGCCCTACCGGGGAGCTGTTTTTT.

The chain uses TRBV14 and TRBJ2-7; 11 bases are a match to TRBD1. This CDR3 region has 14 residues. Germline V gene lookup returns CDR1 SGHDN and CDR2 FVKESK. Trimming at V came to 6 bases and at J to 5 bases, leaving 6 bases not matched to a gene. DNA for the CDR3: TGTGCCAGCAGACGGACAGGGGGCAAGGACGAGCAGTACTTC. This sequence encodes CASRRTGGKDEQYF.

CDR3: CASLPTWTTGNYGYTF. Here the CDR3 DNA reads TGTGCCAGCCTCCCTACATGGACAACCGGAAACTATGGCTACACCTTC. The chain recombines TRBV28 with TRBJ1-2, with a possible D match to TRBD1 (5 bases). V was pared by 8 bases and J by 2 bases, with 21 bases between. CDR1 and CDR2 (germline): MDHEN, SYDVKM. This CDR3 contains 16 residues.

This clone was counted once. V is TRBV7-3 and J is TRBJ1-1; perhaps TRBD1 as D (5 bases). Germline loops: CDR1 SGHTA, CDR2 FQGTGA. With 4 bases removed from V and 0 bases from J, the gap between germline ends came to 15 bases. The length of the CDR3 is 16 residues. CDR3 DNA sequence: TGTGCCAGCAGCTCACAGGCCCGCTACATGAACACTGAAGCTTTCTTT. The encoded protein is CASSSQARYMNTEAFF.